Below are 6 T cell receptor beta chains sequenced from a single sample in a study of neurological immune-mediated disorders. Each CDR3 protein gets one entry after TCRdb re-called the 5' RACE reads with MiXCR. This table has around 50,000 distinct CDR3 sequences, around 17% appearing once. The specimen was PBMCs. The receptors were gathered from a man in his sixties in good health.

The chain uses TRBV20-1 and TRBJ1-2, with 7 bases lining up with TRBD1. The V and J ends lost 5 bases and 9 bases, in that order; junction bases with no gene match: 9. Germline CDR1 DFQATT, CDR2 SNEGSKA (reference sequence). CDR3 length: 12 amino acids. DNA for the CDR3: TGCAGTGCTTCCCGACAGGGCTTCAGCTACACCTTC. Its translation is CSASRQGFSYTF.

The chain recombines TRBV30 with TRBJ1-1; D gene unclear. Trimming took off 0 bases at V and 2 bases at J, with 7 bases between the two ends. Looked up from germline, CDR1 is GTSNPN and CDR2 is SVGIG (reference sequence). The CDR3 runs 13 residues. The CDR3 nucleotides read TGTGCCTGGAGTGTAGGACTAAACACTGAAGCTTTCTTT. As protein: CAWSVGLNTEAFF.

The chain uses TRBV5-1 and TRBJ2-3, with unresolved D. The CDR3 covers 12 residues. Trimming left V 4 bases short and J 2 bases short, with 5 bases between. Germline assignment: CDR1 SGHRS and CDR2 YFSETQ. The CDR3 sequence is CASSTTTDTQYF. CDR3 sequence (DNA): TGCGCCAGCAGCACCACCACAGATACGCAGTATTTT. The full variable domain, its missing parts supplied by reference TRBV5-1 and TRBJ2-3, is KAGVTQTPRYLIKTRGQQVTLSCSPISGHRSVSWYQQTPGQGLQFLFEYFSETQRNKGNFPGRFSGRQFSNSRSEMNVSTLELGDSALYLCASSTTTDTQYFGPGTRLTVL.

There are many counts of this clonotype. The chain is built from TRBV6-2 or TRBV6-3 and TRBJ2-2, with D hard to call. CDR3 size: 15 residues. In germline, CDR1 is MNHEY, CDR2 SVGEGT. Deletions cut 4 bases from V and 4 bases from J, with 13 bases between. The CDR3 DNA is TGTGCCAGCAGTTGGTGGAGTAGTGGCACCGGGGAGCTGTTTTTT. It specifies CASSWWSSGTGELFF.

This clonotype has at least ten counts. The chain is built from TRBV7-3 and TRBJ1-2; 8 bases are a match to TRBD1. This CDR3 contains 15 residues. Looked up from germline, CDR1 is SGHTA and CDR2 is FQGTGA. V was clipped by 3 bases and J by 1 base; unmatched bases: 4. The CDR3 DNA is TGTGCCAGCAGCTTTGCGGGACAGGATAACTATGGCTACACCTTC. Translating it yields CASSFAGQDNYGYTF.

This clonotype was seen ten or more times. The chain recombines TRBV28 with TRBJ2-4; D possibly corresponds to TRBD2 (5 bases). The germline V gene encodes CDR1 MDHEN and CDR2 SYDVKM. V was clipped by 2 bases and J by 5 bases, with 10 bases between them. The CDR3 is made up of 14 amino acids. The DNA for the CDR3 is TGTGCCAGCAGTTTAAACGGGGTCCAAAACATTCAGTACTTC. It translates to CASSLNGVQNIQYF.